This T cell receptor beta chain was obtained from a study of Ad26.COV2.S vaccination and SARS-CoV-2 variants. Germline loops: CDR1 DFQATT, CDR2 SNEGSKA (reference sequence). V lost 8 bases and J 7 bases, leaving 14 bases between the germline ends. CDR3 length: 11 residues. Produced via immunoSEQ multiplex PCR; TCRdb's table is partial and in-frame only. The table lists approximately 340,000 clones, about 90% of them singletons. This clonotype was sampled from a human donor who had recovered from COVID-19. The sample was peripheral blood, taken after recovery from COVID-19. The chain links TRBV20-1 to TRBJ1-2; TRBD1 is a possible D gene (6 bases). The CDR3 spells CSSEGEGGYTF. DNA for the CDR3: TGCAGTTCGGAGGGGGAGGGTGGCTACACCTTC.